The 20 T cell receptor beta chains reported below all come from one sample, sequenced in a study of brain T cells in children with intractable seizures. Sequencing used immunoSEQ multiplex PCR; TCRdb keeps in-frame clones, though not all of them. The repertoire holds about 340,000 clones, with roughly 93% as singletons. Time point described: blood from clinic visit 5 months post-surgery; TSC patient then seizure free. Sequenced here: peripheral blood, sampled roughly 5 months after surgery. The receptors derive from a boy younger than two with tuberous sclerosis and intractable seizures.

This chain's CDR3 is CASSLVGSRGDGYTF. For the CDR3, the DNA is TGCGCCAGCAGCTTGGTCGGGAGTCGAGGGGATGGCTACACCTTC. V and J are TRBV5-1 and TRBJ1-2; weak D call: TRBD1 (5 bases). The CDR3 has 15 residues. CDR1 and CDR2 (germline): SGHRS, YFSETQ. The germline V and J ends were trimmed by 0 bases and 6 bases, with 15 bases remaining between them. The whole variable domain, filled in from reference TRBV5-1 and TRBJ1-2, reads KAGVTQTPRYLIKTRGQQVTLSCSPISGHRSVSWYQQTPGQGLQFLFEYFSETQRNKGNFPGRFSGRQFSNSRSEMNVSTLELGDSALYLCASSLVGSRGDGYTFGSGTRLTVV.

The CDR3 DNA reads as TGCAGCGCCACGACTTACGATGAGCAGTTCTTC. As protein: CSATTYDEQFF. This rearrangement joins TRBV29-1 to TRBJ2-1; no clear D gene. Trimming pared 7 bases from V and 8 bases from J, leaving 12 bases between. This CDR3 is 11 amino acids long. CDR1 and CDR2 (germline): SQVTM, ANQGSEA.

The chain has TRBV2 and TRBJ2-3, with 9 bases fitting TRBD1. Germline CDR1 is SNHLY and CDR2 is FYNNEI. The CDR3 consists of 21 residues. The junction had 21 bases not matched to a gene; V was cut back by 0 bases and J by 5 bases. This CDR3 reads CASSEARGTGLLVGYGDTQYF. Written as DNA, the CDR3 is TGTGCCAGCAGTGAAGCGCGGGGGACAGGGTTACTAGTTGGGTACGGAGATACGCAGTATTTT.

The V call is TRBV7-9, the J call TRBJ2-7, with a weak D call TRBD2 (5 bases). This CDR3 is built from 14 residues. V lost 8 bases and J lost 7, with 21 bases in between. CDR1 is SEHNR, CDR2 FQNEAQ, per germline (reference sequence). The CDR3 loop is CASSHRYSSGEQYF. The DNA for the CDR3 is TGTGCCAGCTCCCATAGGTACTCCTCGGGGGAGCAGTACTTC.

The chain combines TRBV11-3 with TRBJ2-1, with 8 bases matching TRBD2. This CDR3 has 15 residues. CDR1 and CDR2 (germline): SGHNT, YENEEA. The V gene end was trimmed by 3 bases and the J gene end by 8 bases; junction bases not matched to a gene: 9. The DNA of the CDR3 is TGTGCCAGCAGCTTGACGGGGGGGGATTATGATGAGCAGTTCTTC. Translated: CASSLTGGDYDEQFF.

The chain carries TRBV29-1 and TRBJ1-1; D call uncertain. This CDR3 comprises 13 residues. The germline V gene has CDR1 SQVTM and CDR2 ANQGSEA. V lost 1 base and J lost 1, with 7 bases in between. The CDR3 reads CSVEVERNTEAFF. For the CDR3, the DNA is TGCAGCGTTGAAGTGGAACGGAACACTGAAGCTTTCTTT.

For the CDR3, the DNA is TGTGCCAGCAGCTTAGGCTTTTCGGGACAGGGGGACACTGAAGCTTTCTTT. It codes for CASSLGFSGQGDTEAFF. This chain connects TRBV7-9 to TRBJ1-1; TRBD1 matches at 11 bases. The CDR3 extends over 17 amino acids. The germline CDR1 and CDR2 sequences are SEHNR and FQNEAQ (reference sequence). J gave up 3 bases and V 1 base, and 7 bases lay outside the gene matches.

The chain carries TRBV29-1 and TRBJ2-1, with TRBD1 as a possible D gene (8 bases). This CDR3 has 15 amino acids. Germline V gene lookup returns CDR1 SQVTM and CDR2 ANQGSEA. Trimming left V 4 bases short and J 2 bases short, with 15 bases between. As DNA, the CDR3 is TGCAGCGTTGTCCTAGCGGACAGGGCCTACAATGAGCAGTTCTTC. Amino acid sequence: CSVVLADRAYNEQFF.

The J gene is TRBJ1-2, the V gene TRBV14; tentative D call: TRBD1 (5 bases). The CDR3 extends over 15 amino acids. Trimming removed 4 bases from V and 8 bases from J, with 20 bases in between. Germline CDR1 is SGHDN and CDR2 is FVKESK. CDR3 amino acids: CASSPTRSAWGGYTF. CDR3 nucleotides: TGTGCCAGCAGCCCGACGCGCAGTGCCTGGGGGGGCTACACCTTC.

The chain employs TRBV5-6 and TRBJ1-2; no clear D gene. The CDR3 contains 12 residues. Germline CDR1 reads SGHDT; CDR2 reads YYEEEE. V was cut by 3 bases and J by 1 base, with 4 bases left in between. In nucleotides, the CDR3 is TGTGCCAGCAGCTCCCTTAACTATGGCTACACCTTC. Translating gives CASSSLNYGYTF.

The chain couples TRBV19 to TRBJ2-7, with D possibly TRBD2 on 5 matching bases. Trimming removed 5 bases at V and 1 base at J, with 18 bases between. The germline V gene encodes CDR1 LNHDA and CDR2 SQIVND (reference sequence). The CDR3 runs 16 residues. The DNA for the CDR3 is TGTGCCAGTAGTGCTTGGGAGAGGACCCCGTCCTACGAGCAGTACTTC. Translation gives CASSAWERTPSYEQYF.

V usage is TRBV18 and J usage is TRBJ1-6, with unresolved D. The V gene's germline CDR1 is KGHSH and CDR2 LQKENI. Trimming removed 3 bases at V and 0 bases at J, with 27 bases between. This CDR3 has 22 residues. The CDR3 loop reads CASSPSTRPLSGRGSYNSPLHF. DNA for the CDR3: TGTGCCAGCTCACCCTCGACCAGGCCCCTCTCCGGACGGGGCTCCTATAATTCACCCCTCCACTTT.

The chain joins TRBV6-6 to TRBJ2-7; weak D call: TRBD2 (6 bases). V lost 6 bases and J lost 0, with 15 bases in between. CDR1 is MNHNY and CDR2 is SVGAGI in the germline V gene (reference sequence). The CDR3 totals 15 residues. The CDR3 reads CASRQRAGISYEQYF. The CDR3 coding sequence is TGTGCCAGCAGACAGAGGGCGGGGATCTCCTACGAGCAGTACTTC.

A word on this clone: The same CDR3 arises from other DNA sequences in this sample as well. The CDR3 region has the DNA TGCGCCAGCAGCCAAGTAGGGCGGGGGGGCTCCTACAATGAGCAGTTCTTC. Residues: CASSQVGRGGSYNEQFF. The chain employs TRBV4-1 and TRBJ2-1; the match to TRBD2 covers 9 bases. V shed 1 base and J 0 bases; nucleotides not matched to a gene: 4. The CDR3 runs 17 residues. Germline CDR1 and CDR2: MGHRA and YSYEKL.

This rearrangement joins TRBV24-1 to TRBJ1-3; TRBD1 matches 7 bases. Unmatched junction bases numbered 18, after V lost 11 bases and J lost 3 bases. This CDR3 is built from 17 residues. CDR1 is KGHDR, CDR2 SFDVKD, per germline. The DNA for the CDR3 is TGTGCCATCGAGCCCCTACGAGAGGGGGCGTGTGGAAACACCATATATTTT. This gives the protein CAIEPLREGACGNTIYF.

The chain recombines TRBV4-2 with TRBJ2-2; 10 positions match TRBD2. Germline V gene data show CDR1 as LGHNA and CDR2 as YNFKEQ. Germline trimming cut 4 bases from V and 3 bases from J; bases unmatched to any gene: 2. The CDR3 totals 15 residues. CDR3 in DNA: TGTGCCAGCAGCCCCGGGACTAGCGACACCGGGGAGCTGTTTTTT. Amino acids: CASSPGTSDTGELFF.

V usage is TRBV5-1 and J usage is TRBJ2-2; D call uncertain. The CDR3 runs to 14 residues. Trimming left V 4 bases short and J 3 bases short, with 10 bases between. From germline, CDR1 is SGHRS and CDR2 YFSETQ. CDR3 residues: CASSLFRYTGELFF. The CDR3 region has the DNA TGCGCCAGCAGCCTATTTAGGTACACCGGGGAGCTGTTTTTT.

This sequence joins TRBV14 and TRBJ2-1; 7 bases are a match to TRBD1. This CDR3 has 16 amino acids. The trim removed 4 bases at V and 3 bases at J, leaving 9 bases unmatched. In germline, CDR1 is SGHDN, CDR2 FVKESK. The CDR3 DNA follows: TGTGCCAGCAGCCCATACCGGGACAGAGTCTACAATGAGCAGTTCTTC. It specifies CASSPYRDRVYNEQFF.

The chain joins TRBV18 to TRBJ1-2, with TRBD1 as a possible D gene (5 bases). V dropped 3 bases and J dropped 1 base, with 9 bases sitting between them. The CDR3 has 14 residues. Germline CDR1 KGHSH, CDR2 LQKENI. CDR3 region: CASSPRQINYGYTF. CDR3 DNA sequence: TGTGCCAGCTCACCCCGACAGATTAACTATGGCTACACCTTC.

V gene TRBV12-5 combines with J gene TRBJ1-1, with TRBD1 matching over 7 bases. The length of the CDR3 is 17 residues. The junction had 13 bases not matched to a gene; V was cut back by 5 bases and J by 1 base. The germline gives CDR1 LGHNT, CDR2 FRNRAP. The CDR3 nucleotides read TGTGCTAGTGGTCTCCATTCAGGGGGTGGCAGGAACACTGAAGCTTTCTTT. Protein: CASGLHSGGGRNTEAFF.